Shown below are 11 T cell receptor beta chains from a single sample sequenced in a study of cytomegalovirus exposure and HLA in healthy donors. The protocol was immunoSEQ multiplex PCR, while the TCRdb copy is restricted to in-frame clones and leaves out a portion. Of some 190,000 clones in the sample, roughly 83% were seen once. Sequencing was performed on PBMCs. The receptors come from a woman aged 18-29 years in good health and CMV-seronegative.

V is TRBV7-6 and J is TRBJ1-2; D might be TRBD1 (5 bases). This CDR3 spans 15 amino acids. Germline V CDR1 and CDR2: SGHVS, FNYEAQ. V lost 5 bases to trimming and J lost 7 bases, with 20 bases between them. This chain's CDR3 is CASSPLDSPRGGYTF. CDR3 bases: TGTGCCAGCAGCCCTCTCGACAGTCCTAGGGGTGGCTACACCTTC.

V is TRBV27 and J is TRBJ2-1; the match to TRBD2 covers 12 bases. Germline assignment: CDR1 MNHEY and CDR2 SMNVEV (reference sequence). The CDR3 spans 17 residues. J was trimmed by 1 base and V by 6 bases; bases with no gene match: 7. This chain's CDR3 is CASRTLAGGLSYNEQFF. DNA of the CDR3: TGTGCCAGCAGGACACTAGCGGGAGGTCTTTCCTACAATGAGCAGTTCTTC.

The V and J genes are TRBV4-1 and TRBJ1-2; D is uncertain. The V end lost 2 bases, the J end lost 0 bases, and 10 bases lay between the germline ends. The CDR3 has 15 residues. Germline values: CDR1 MGHRA, CDR2 YSYEKL. CDR3 residues: CASSQRTVSNYGYTF. The CDR3, as DNA: TGCGCCAGCAGCCAACGGACTGTATCTAACTATGGCTACACCTTC.

This sequence joins TRBV5-6 and TRBJ2-3, with a possible D match to TRBD2 (5 bases). In germline, CDR1 is SGHDT, CDR2 YYEEEE. V was shortened by 1 base and J by 3 bases, with 9 bases between the two germline ends. The CDR3 spans 14 residues. As DNA, the CDR3 is TGTGCCAGCAGCTTGACTAGGGAAACAGATACGCAGTATTTT. Translating gives CASSLTRETDTQYF.

The genes are TRBV11-2 and TRBJ2-5; 14 bases are shared with TRBD2. This CDR3 contains 17 residues. Per the germline V gene, CDR1 is SGHAT and CDR2 is FQNNGV. Trimming cost V 8 bases and J 4 bases; bases outside gene matches: 12. This CDR3 reads CASGRRGLAGEGETQYF. The CDR3 bases are TGTGCCAGCGGGCGAAGGGGACTAGCGGGGGAGGGAGAGACCCAGTACTTC.

This clone was seen only once. This chain links TRBV4-1 with TRBJ2-1; 8 bases map to TRBD1. The CDR3 runs to 21 residues. CDR1 and CDR2 (germline): MGHRA, YSYEKL. J was trimmed by 4 bases and V by 3 bases; bases with no gene match: 23. The CDR3 sequence is CASSQRVSTGDPSPSYNEQFF. DNA for the CDR3: TGCGCCAGCAGCCAGAGAGTGTCGACAGGGGACCCCTCTCCTTCTTACAATGAGCAGTTCTTC.

This clone was recorded once. The rearrangement links TRBV30 to TRBJ2-3; the match to TRBD2 covers 10 bases. The germline V gene has CDR1 GTSNPN and CDR2 SVGIG (reference sequence). CDR3 length equals 17 residues. V dropped 1 base and J dropped 6; count of bases not matched to a gene: 13. CDR3 region: CAWSELGLAGVGDTQYF. In nucleotides, the CDR3 is TGTGCCTGGAGTGAATTAGGGCTAGCGGGAGTAGGTGATACGCAGTATTTT.

The chain combines TRBV29-1 with TRBJ2-5; TRBD1 matches 7 bases. The CDR3 consists of 14 residues. With V trimmed by 2 bases and J by 2 bases, 5 bases remained unmatched. Germline V gene sequence: CDR1 SQVTM, CDR2 ANQGSEA. The CDR3 here is CSVELQGLQETQYF. The CDR3, as DNA: TGCAGCGTTGAATTACAGGGGCTACAAGAGACCCAGTACTTC.

V is TRBV30 and J is TRBJ2-3, with 11 bases identical to TRBD2. Per germline, CDR1 GTSNPN and CDR2 SVGIG (reference sequence). This CDR3 has 15 amino acids. Losses at the gene ends were 7 bases for V and 8 bases for J; bases not matched to a gene: 14. The CDR3 bases are TGTGCCTCAACGATAGCGGGGGGGATTGCGGGTACGCAGTATTTT. Residues: CASTIAGGIAGTQYF.

This clone has just a few counts. The chain recombines TRBV6-4 with TRBJ2-1, with 9 bases identical to TRBD2. Germline CDR1 reads MRHNA; CDR2 reads SNTAGT. Germline trimming cut 2 bases from V and 9 bases from J; bases unmatched to any gene: 8. The CDR3 loop spans 15 amino acids. CDR3 DNA: TGTGCCAGCAGTGACGGTATAGCGGGAGTAGGTGAGCAGTTCTTC. It specifies CASSDGIAGVGEQFF.

The V and J genes are TRBV19 and TRBJ1-6, with 7 bases matching TRBD1. The CDR3 totals 15 residues. The V gene end was trimmed by 5 bases and the J gene end by 5 bases; junction bases not matched to a gene: 6. Germline CDR1 is LNHDA and CDR2 is SQIVND (reference sequence). CDR3 DNA: TGTGCCAGTAGTTCGGGACAGACTAATAATTCACCCCTCCACTTT. Amino acids: CASSSGQTNNSPLHF.